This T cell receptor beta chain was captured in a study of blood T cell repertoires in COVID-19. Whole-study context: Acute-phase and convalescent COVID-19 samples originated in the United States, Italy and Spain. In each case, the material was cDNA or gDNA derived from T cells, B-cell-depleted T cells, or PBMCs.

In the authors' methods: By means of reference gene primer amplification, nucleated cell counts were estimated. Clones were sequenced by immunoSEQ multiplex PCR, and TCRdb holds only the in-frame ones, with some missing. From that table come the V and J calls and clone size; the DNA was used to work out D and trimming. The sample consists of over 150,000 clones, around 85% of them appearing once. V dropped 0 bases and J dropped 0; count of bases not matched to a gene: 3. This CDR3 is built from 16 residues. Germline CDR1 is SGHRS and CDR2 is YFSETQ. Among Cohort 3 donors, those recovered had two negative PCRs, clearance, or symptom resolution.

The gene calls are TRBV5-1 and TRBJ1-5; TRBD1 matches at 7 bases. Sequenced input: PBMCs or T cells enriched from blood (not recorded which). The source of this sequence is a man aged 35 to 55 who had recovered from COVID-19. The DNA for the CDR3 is TGCGCCAGCAGCTTGGGCCCAGGGGGTAGCAATCAGCCCCAGCATTTT. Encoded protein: CASSLGPGGSNQPQHF.